This entry lists 17 T cell receptor beta chains sequenced from one sample in a study of blood T cell repertoires in COVID-19. Assay used: immunoSEQ multiplex PCR; TCRdb lists only in-frame clones, some missing. The sample has 110,000 or so clones; 81% are singletons. Material for sequencing was peripheral blood. The receptors derive from a man in his fifties or sixties with acute or convalescent COVID-19.

The chain recombines TRBV20-1 with TRBJ2-5; TRBD2 matches at 7 bases. This CDR3 has 15 residues. CDR1 and CDR2 (germline): DFQATT, SNEGSKA (reference sequence). The trim removed 3 bases at V and 5 bases at J, leaving 12 bases unmatched. CDR3 nucleotides: TGCAGTGCTAGTTCCCCGGGGGGATTGTGGGAGACCCAGTACTTC. This codes for CSASSPGGLWETQYF.

The table lists this clone with a count of one. An end of the junction does not agree with germline; a read error may underlie this. The gene calls are TRBV5-4 and TRBJ1-1; possible D gene TRBD1, 5 bases. Germline V gene sequence: CDR1 SGHNT, CDR2 YYREEE (reference sequence). This CDR3 spans 16 amino acids. The CDR3 region has the DNA TGTGCCAGCAGCTTTGGGGCTATGCCCGCGAACCCTGAAGCTTTCTTT. Protein: CASSFGAMPANPEAFF. Using reference TRBV5-4 and TRBJ1-1 for the parts outside the CDR3, the full variable domain is ETGVTQSPTHLIKTRGQQVTLRCSSQSGHNTVSWYQQALGQGPQFIFQYYREEENGRGNFPPRFSGLQFPNYSSELNVNALELDDSALYLCASSFGAMPANPEAFFGQGTRLTVV.

The rearrangement links TRBV10-3 to TRBJ1-3; possibly TRBD1 for D (5 bases). The germline V and J ends were trimmed by 7 bases and 0 bases, with 13 bases remaining between them. The CDR3 contains 15 residues. Germline lookup yields CDR1 ENHRY and CDR2 SYGVKD. In DNA form, the CDR3 reads TGTGCCATCACCAGGGCCGCAAGCTCTGGAAACACCATATATTTT. This translates into CAITRAASSGNTIYF.

The rearrangement links TRBV19 to TRBJ1-1; 7 nucleotides align to TRBD1. The germline gives CDR1 LNHDA, CDR2 SQIVND (reference sequence). CDR3 length: 12 residues. V trimming: 6 bases; J trimming: 9 bases; junction bases outside the gene matches: 7. The CDR3 reads CASRDRWMQAFF. The CDR3 DNA follows: TGTGCCAGTAGGGACAGGTGGATGCAAGCTTTCTTT. The full variable domain, with the rest looked up from reference TRBV19 and TRBJ1-1, is DGGITQSPKYLFRKEGQNVTLSCEQNLNHDAMYWYRQDPGQGLRLIYYSQIVNDFQKGDIAEGYSVSREKKESFPLTVTSAQKNPTAFYLCASRDRWMQAFFGQGTRLTVV.

The rearrangement uses TRBV9 and TRBJ1-2; D is perhaps TRBD1 (5 bases). There are 14 residues in the CDR3. The ends were cut back, 3 bases at V and 5 bases at J, with 14 bases in the middle. Germline CDR1 is SGDLS and CDR2 is YYNGEE. The CDR3 is CASSAGPGKYGYTF. CDR3 nucleotide sequence: TGTGCCAGCAGCGCCGGGCCAGGGAAGTATGGCTACACCTTC.

The chain is built from TRBV9 and TRBJ1-1, with 8 bases identical to TRBD1. Germline V gene data show CDR1 as SGDLS and CDR2 as YYNGEE. The CDR3 loop spans 16 amino acids. The V and J ends lost 0 bases and 5 bases, in that order; junction bases with no gene match: 9. The CDR3 DNA reads as TGTGCCAGCAGCGTAGACCCTCAGGGGGCGCTGACTGAAGCTTTCTTT. It yields the protein CASSVDPQGALTEAFF.

V usage is TRBV9 and J usage is TRBJ2-3, with 7 nucleotides matching TRBD1. In germline, CDR1 is SGDLS, CDR2 YYNGEE. The CDR3 runs 15 residues. J was trimmed by 3 bases and V by 4 bases; bases with no gene match: 8. In DNA, the CDR3 is TGTGCCAGCAGCACCTCCGGGACAGAAACAGATACGCAGTATTTT. Translating gives CASSTSGTETDTQYF.

This clone is a singleton in its sample. This chain uses TRBV6-5 with TRBJ2-1; 12 bases fit TRBD2. V was clipped by 4 bases and J by 9 bases; unmatched bases: 7. This CDR3 has 15 amino acids. Per germline, CDR1 MNHEY and CDR2 SVGAGI. The CDR3 DNA reads as TGTGCCAGCAGTTCGCCGACTAGCGGGGGTCGTGAGCAGTTCTTC. This codes for CASSSPTSGGREQFF.

The V call is TRBV29-1, the J call TRBJ2-2, with D possibly TRBD1 on 6 matching bases. Germline CDR1 is SQVTM and CDR2 is ANQGSEA. The CDR3 spans 13 residues. V lost 7 bases and J lost 6, with 15 bases in between. DNA for the CDR3: TGCAGCGGCTCACAGGGTTGGGCCGGGGAGCTGTTTTTT. Residues: CSGSQGWAGELFF.

The chain couples TRBV11-2 to TRBJ1-1; 9 bases line up with TRBD1. Per the germline V gene, CDR1 is SGHAT and CDR2 is FQNNGV. The CDR3 is made up of 14 amino acids. V lost 4 bases and J lost 1; bases outside the gene matches: 1. CDR3 loop: CASSSQGANTEAFF. CDR3 in DNA: TGTGCCAGCAGCTCACAGGGGGCGAACACTGAAGCTTTCTTT.

This chain uses TRBV5-5 with TRBJ2-5, with 10 bases lining up with TRBD2. The J call could be wrong; TRBJ2-7 is a better fit for the DNA end. Germline assignment: CDR1 SGHKS and CDR2 YYEKEE (reference sequence). This CDR3 comprises 16 residues. CDR3: CASSDISGGNTYEQYF. The CDR3 DNA sequence: TGTGCCAGCAGCGATATTAGCGGGGGGAATACCTACGAGCAGTACTTC.

Only one count was recorded for this clone. This chain uses TRBV28 with TRBJ2-5, with 8 bases that match TRBD1. V lost 5 bases to trimming and J lost 2 bases; unmatched junction nucleotides: 4. The CDR3 length is 14 residues. Germline CDR1 and CDR2: MDHEN and SYDVKM. This CDR3 reads CASSGTGVQETQYF. In DNA, the CDR3 is TGTGCCAGCAGTGGGACAGGCGTACAAGAGACCCAGTACTTC. Full variable domain (rest looked up from reference TRBV28 and TRBJ2-5): DVKVTQSSRYLVKRTGEKVFLECVQDMDHENMFWYRQDPGLGLRLIYFSYDVKMKEKGDIPEGYSVSREKKERFSLILESASTNQTSMYLCASSGTGVQETQYFGPGTRLLVL.

The chain combines TRBV7-5 with TRBJ1-5; TRBD1, as called in the table, went unchecked against the DNA. TRBV7-5 is a documented pseudogene. CDR3 size: 15 residues. CDR3 protein: CARSRPGQGNQPQHF. The DNA of the CDR3 is TGTGCCAGAAGCCGTCCGGGACAGGGCAATCAGCCCCAGCATTTT.

CDR3: CASSRPGNRKVDTEAFF. DNA for the CDR3: TGTGCCAGTAGTCGCCCAGGGAATCGTAAGGTTGACACTGAAGCTTTCTTT. The chain combines TRBV19 with TRBJ1-1, with D maybe TRBD1 (5 bases). With 5 bases removed from V and 3 bases from J, the gap between germline ends came to 22 bases. The germline V gene encodes CDR1 LNHDA and CDR2 SQIVND (reference sequence). This CDR3 spans 17 amino acids.

The gene calls are TRBV19 and TRBJ1-6; 9 bases agree with TRBD1. Germline CDR1 LNHDA, CDR2 SQIVND (reference sequence). J gave up 9 bases and V 9 bases, and 9 bases lay outside the gene matches. The CDR3 runs to 14 residues. The CDR3 DNA sequence: TGTGCCAGCGCGGGACAGGGTGATGTTTCACCCCTCCACTTT. Translating gives CASAGQGDVSPLHF. The complete variable domain, with remaining parts taken from reference TRBV19 and TRBJ1-6, reads DGGITQSPKYLFRKEGQNVTLSCEQNLNHDAMYWYRQDPGQGLRLIYYSQIVNDFQKGDIAEGYSVSREKKESFPLTVTSAQKNPTAFYLCASAGQGDVSPLHFGNGTRLTVT.

V is TRBV7-8 and J is TRBJ1-1; 7 positions match TRBD1. Germline CDR1 and CDR2: SGHVS and FQNEAQ. Losses at the gene ends were 5 bases for V and 0 bases for J; bases not matched to a gene: 15. The CDR3 is 18 residues long. The CDR3 region is CASSIRQGGSLMNTEAFF. CDR3 DNA: TGTGCCAGCAGCATAAGACAGGGCGGGTCACTGATGAACACTGAAGCTTTCTTT. Variable domain in full (rest from reference TRBV7-8 and TRBJ1-1): GAGVSQSPRYKVAKRGQDVALRCDPISGHVSLFWYQQALGQGPEFLTYFQNEAQLDKSGLPSDRFFAERPEGSVSTLKIQRTQQEDSAVYLCASSIRQGGSLMNTEAFFGQGTRLTVV.

The chain joins TRBV4-2 to TRBJ2-5; D gene unclear. The CDR3 has 16 amino acids. CDR1 and CDR2 (germline): LGHNA, YNFKEQ. V was clipped by 3 bases and J by 2 bases, with 16 bases between them. CDR3 nucleotide sequence: TGTGCCAGCAGCCAGCAAGTCGTACAGAGTCAAGAGACCCAGTACTTC. This gives the protein CASSQQVVQSQETQYF.